The 13 T cell receptor beta chains below all came from one sample that was sequenced in a study of control samples from healthy donors and cancer patients. Clones were read by immunoSEQ multiplex PCR, and TCRdb kept only the in-frame ones, dropping some. This sample carries approximately 100,000 clones, approximately 89% of them seen once, and the ten largest clones take under 25%. Source material: blood. The receptors stem from a man between 25 and 39 years old in good health.

CDR3 in amino acids: CASSRLIGVEEQYF. The CDR3 DNA sequence: TGTGCCAGCAGCCGTCTGATCGGGGTTGAGGAGCAGTACTTC. V usage is TRBV6-6 and J usage is TRBJ2-7; a weak D match, TRBD2 (5 bases). Trimming pared 6 bases from V and 7 bases from J, leaving 19 bases between. CDR3 length equals 14 residues. Germline V CDR1 and CDR2: MNHNY, SVGAGI (reference sequence).

The gene calls are TRBV19 and TRBJ1-5, with no clear D. V lost 7 bases and J lost 4, with 11 bases in between. CDR1 and CDR2 (germline): LNHDA, SQIVND (reference sequence). The CDR3 covers 13 residues. CDR3 in amino acids: CASKARPNQPQHF. The CDR3 nucleotides are TGTGCCAGTAAGGCGAGGCCGAATCAGCCCCAGCATTTT.

The chain is built from TRBV2 and TRBJ1-2; 7 bases fit TRBD1. Unmatched junction bases numbered 2, after V lost 3 bases and J lost 4 bases. CDR3 length: 13 residues. CDR1 is SNHLY and CDR2 is FYNNEI in the germline V gene. The CDR3 here is CASSEDRIYGYTF. CDR3 nucleotides: TGTGCCAGCAGTGAGGACAGGATCTATGGCTACACCTTC.

The V call is TRBV4-1, the J call TRBJ2-6; D uncertain. The CDR3 length is 14 residues. The V and J ends lost 4 bases and 2 bases respectively, with 6 bases between them. From germline, CDR1 is MGHRA and CDR2 YSYEKL. CDR3: CASSLGPGANVLTF. CDR3 in DNA: TGCGCCAGCAGCCTCGGGCCTGGGGCCAACGTCCTGACTTTC.

V and J are TRBV28 and TRBJ2-7, with D possibly TRBD2 on 6 matching bases. The CDR3 extends over 14 amino acids. CDR1 and CDR2 (germline): MDHEN, SYDVKM. Trimming took 7 bases from V and 1 from J, leaving 14 bases between them. The CDR3 here is CASTPRGESYEQYF. In DNA form, the CDR3 reads TGTGCCAGCACCCCCCGCGGGGAGTCCTACGAGCAGTACTTC.

The V and J genes are TRBV24-1 and TRBJ2-5; the match to TRBD1 covers 7 bases. After removal of 7 bases from V and 3 bases from J, the junction contained 10 bases not matched to a gene. The length of the CDR3 is 15 residues. Germline assignment: CDR1 KGHDR and CDR2 SFDVKD. CDR3 DNA sequence: TGTGCCACCAGCCAACCGACAGGGCACAAAGAGACCCAGTACTTC. It yields the protein CATSQPTGHKETQYF.

The chain carries TRBV3-1 (or the pseudogene TRBV3-2) and TRBJ2-5; 9 bases map to TRBD2. V lost 11 bases, J lost 5 bases, and 24 bases stayed unmatched. The germline gives CDR1 LGHDT, CDR2 YNNKEL (reference sequence). This CDR3 is built from 18 residues. Here the CDR3 DNA reads TGTGCCCGCCGCTCCGGCCTCGCGGGGGGGCCGATGGGGGAGACCCAGTACTTC. This gives the protein CARRSGLAGGPMGETQYF.

V is TRBV29-1 and J is TRBJ2-1; TRBD2 matches 8 bases. The junction had 5 bases not matched to a gene; V was cut back by 6 bases and J by 7 bases. Per germline, CDR1 SQVTM and CDR2 ANQGSEA. The CDR3 covers 12 residues. The CDR3 DNA sequence: TGCAGCGTAAGCGGGGGAACGAATGAGCAGTTCTTC. Its translation: CSVSGGTNEQFF.

The chain recombines TRBV30 with TRBJ1-1; D is ambiguous. The CDR3 is 11 amino acids. With 2 bases removed from V and 8 bases from J, the gap between germline ends came to 9 bases. The germline CDR1 and CDR2 sequences are GTSNPN and SVGIG (reference sequence). The CDR3 nucleotides are TGTGCCTGGAGTATTAGACTGGAAGCTTTCTTT. This encodes CAWSIRLEAFF.

In the case of this clone: A much larger clone lies one base from this, so it may be a read error. V is TRBV30 and J is TRBJ1-5; D unclear. This CDR3 region has 13 residues. Germline loops: CDR1 GTSNPN, CDR2 SVGIG (reference sequence). V was cut by 2 bases and J by 0 bases, with 5 bases left in between. This CDR3 reads CAWSKDSNQPQHF. Here the CDR3 DNA reads TGTGCCTGGAGTAAAGATAGCAATCAGCCCCAGCATTTT. The full variable domain, completed using reference TRBV30 and TRBJ1-5, is SQTIHQWPATLVQPVGSPLSLECTVEGTSNPNLYWYRQAAGRGLQLLFYSVGIGQISSEVPQNLSASRPQDRQFILSSKKLLLSDSGFYLCAWSKDSNQPQHFGDGTRLSIL.

The V call is TRBV28, the J call TRBJ1-1; D not resolved. This CDR3 is 16 amino acids long. Trimming shortened V by 6 bases and J by 1 base, and 18 bases separated the two germline ends. The germline gives CDR1 MDHEN, CDR2 SYDVKM. The CDR3 region has the DNA TGTGCCAGCAGCCCGTCCCTACGTCACCCGAACACTGAAGCTTTCTTT. Translating gives CASSPSLRHPNTEAFF.

The chain joins TRBV4-1 to TRBJ1-1, with D perhaps TRBD1 (6 bases). V was clipped by 5 bases and J by 8 bases, with 21 bases between them. The CDR3 loop spans 15 amino acids. The germline V gene encodes CDR1 MGHRA and CDR2 YSYEKL. The CDR3 sequence: CASSVRGVTGLEAFF. The DNA of the CDR3 is TGCGCCAGCAGCGTCCGGGGGGTCACAGGGCTCGAAGCTTTCTTT.

This rearrangement joins TRBV1 to TRBJ2-2; TRBD2 was called by the table and not checked on the DNA. TRBV1 is an annotated pseudogene. The CDR3 is made up of 18 amino acids. CDR3 sequence (DNA): TGCACCAGCAGCCTCTCGAACGGGACTACCACTAACACCGGGGAGCTGTTTTTT. This translates into CTSSLSNGTTTNTGELFF.